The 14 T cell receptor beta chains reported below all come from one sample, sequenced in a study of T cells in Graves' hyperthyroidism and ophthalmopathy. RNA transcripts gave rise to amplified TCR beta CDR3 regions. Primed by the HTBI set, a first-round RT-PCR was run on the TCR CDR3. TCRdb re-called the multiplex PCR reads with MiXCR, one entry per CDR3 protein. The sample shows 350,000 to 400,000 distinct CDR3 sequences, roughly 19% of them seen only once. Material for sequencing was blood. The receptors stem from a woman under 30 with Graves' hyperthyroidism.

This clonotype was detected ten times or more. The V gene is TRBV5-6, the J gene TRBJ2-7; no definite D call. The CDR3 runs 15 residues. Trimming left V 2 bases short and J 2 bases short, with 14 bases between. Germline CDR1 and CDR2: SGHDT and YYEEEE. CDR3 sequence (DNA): TGTGCCAGCAGCTTCGCCGGCACAATTGCCTACGAGCAGTACTTC. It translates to CASSFAGTIAYEQYF.

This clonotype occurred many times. The CDR3 is CASSQAVETQYF. CDR3 DNA sequence: TGTGCCAGCAGCCAAGCTGTGGAGACCCAGTACTTC. The chain joins TRBV3-1 to TRBJ2-5; no definite D call. The CDR3 loop spans 12 amino acids. The V end was cut by 1 base, the J end by 5 bases, with 5 bases between. Germline loops: CDR1 LGHDT, CDR2 YNNKEL (reference sequence).

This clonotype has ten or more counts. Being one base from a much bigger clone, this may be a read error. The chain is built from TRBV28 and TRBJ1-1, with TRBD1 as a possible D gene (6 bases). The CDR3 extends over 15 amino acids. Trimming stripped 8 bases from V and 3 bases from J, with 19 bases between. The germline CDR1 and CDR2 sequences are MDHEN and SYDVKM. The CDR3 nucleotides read TGTGCCAGCGGTTCCGCAGGGGAGAAGGACACTGAAGCTTTCTTT. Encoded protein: CASGSAGEKDTEAFF. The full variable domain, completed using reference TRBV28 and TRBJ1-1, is DVKVTQSSRYLVKRTGEKVFLECVQDMDHENMFWYRQDPGLGLRLIYFSYDVKMKEKGDIPEGYSVSREKKERFSLILESASTNQTSMYLCASGSAGEKDTEAFFGQGTRLTVV.

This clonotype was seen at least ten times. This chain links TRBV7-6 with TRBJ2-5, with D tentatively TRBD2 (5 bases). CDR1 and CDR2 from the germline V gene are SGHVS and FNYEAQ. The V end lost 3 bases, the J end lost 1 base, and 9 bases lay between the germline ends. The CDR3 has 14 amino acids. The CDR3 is CASSFPGFQETQYF. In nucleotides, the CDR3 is TGTGCCAGCAGCTTCCCGGGATTCCAAGAGACCCAGTACTTC. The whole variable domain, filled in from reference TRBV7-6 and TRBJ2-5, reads GAGVSQSPRYKVTKRGQDVALRCDPISGHVSLYWYRQALGQGPEFLTYFNYEAQQDKSGLPNDRFSAERPEGSISTLTIQRTEQRDSAMYRCASSFPGFQETQYFGPGTRLLVL.

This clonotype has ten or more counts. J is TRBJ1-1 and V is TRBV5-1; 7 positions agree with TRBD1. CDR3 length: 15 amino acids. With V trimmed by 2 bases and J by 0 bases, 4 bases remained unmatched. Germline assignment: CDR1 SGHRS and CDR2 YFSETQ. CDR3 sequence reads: CASSFRGSMNTEAFF. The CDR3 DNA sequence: TGCGCCAGCAGCTTCAGGGGGAGCATGAACACTGAAGCTTTCTTT.

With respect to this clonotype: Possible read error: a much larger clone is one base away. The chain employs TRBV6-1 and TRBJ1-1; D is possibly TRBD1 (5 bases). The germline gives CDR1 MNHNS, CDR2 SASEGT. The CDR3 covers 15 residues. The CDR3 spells CASSEYWDGDTEACF. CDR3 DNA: TGTGCCAGCAGTGAATATTGGGACGGCGACACTGAAGCTTGCTTT.

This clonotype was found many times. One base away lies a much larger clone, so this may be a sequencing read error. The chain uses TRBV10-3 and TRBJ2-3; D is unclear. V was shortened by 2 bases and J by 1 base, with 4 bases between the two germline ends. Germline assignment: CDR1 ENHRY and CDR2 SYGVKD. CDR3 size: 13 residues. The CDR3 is CAISEAGTDTQYF. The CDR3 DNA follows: TGTGCCATCAGTGAGGCTGGCACAGATACGCAGTATTTT.

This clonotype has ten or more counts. CDR3 sequence (DNA): TGTGCCAGCAGCTTATTACAGGGGGGAACCGGGGAGCTGTTTTTT. It encodes CASSLLQGGTGELFF. The V call is TRBV11-2, the J call TRBJ2-2; TRBD1 aligns across 8 bases. Germline V CDR1 and CDR2: SGHAT, FQNNGV. The V and J ends lost 2 bases and 5 bases, in that order; junction bases with no gene match: 4. The CDR3 covers 15 residues. The full variable domain, in which reference TRBV11-2 and TRBJ2-2 provide the parts outside the CDR3, is EAGVAQSPRYKIIEKRQSVAFWCNPISGHATLYWYQQILGQGPKLLIQFQNNGVVDDSQLPKDRFSAERLKGVDSTLKIQPAKLEDSAVYLCASSLLQGGTGELFFGEGSRLTVL.

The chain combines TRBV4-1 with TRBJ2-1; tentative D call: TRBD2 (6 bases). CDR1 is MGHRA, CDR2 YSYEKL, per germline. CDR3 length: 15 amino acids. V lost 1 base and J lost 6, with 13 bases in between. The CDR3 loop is CASSQVGTAGNEQFF. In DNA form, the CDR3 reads TGCGCCAGCAGCCAAGTGGGGACTGCTGGCAATGAGCAGTTCTTC.

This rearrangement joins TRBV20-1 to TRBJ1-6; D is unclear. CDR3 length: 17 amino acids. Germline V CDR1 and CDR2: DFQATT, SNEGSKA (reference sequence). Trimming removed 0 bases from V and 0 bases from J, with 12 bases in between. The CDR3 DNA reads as TGCAGTGCTAGAGACCTGAGAAAGAGCTCCTATAATTCACCCCTCCACTTT. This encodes CSARDLRKSSYNSPLHF.

The CDR3: CASSHLGTSGETQYF. The CDR3 DNA reads TGTGCCAGCAGCCACCTAGGGACTAGCGGAGAGACCCAGTACTTC. V usage is TRBV6-1 and J usage is TRBJ2-5, with 11 bases lining up with TRBD2. V gave up 6 bases and J gave up 4 bases; unmatched junction bases: 7. The CDR3 has 15 residues. Germline V CDR1 and CDR2: MNHNS, SASEGT.

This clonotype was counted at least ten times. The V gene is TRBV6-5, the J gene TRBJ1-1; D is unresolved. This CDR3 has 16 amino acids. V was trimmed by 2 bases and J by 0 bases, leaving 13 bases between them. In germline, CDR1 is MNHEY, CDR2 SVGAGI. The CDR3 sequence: CASSYRAGTMNTEAFF. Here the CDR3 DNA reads TGTGCCAGCAGTTACCGTGCAGGTACCATGAACACTGAAGCTTTCTTT.

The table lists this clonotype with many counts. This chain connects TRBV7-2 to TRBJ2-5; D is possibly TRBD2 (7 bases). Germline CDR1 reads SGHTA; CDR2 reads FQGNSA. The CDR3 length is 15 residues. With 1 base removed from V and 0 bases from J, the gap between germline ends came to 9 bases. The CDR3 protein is CASSLEGGYQETQYF. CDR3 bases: TGTGCCAGCAGCTTAGAGGGGGGGTACCAAGAGACCCAGTACTTC.

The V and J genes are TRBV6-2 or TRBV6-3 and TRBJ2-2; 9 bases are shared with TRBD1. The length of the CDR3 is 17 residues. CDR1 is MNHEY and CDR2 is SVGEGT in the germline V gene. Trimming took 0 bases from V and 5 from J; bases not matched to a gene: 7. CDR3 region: CASSYSTPDRGTGELFF. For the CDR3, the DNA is TGTGCCAGCAGTTACTCGACACCGGACAGGGGAACCGGGGAGCTGTTTTTT.